This TCR beta chain was recorded in a study of blood T cells in healthy people across ages. Study findings and constraints: Greater diversity and more naive CD4+ cells were seen in long-lived donors than in aged donors.

Combining a sample-barcoded 5' primer with a J-beta primer mix, a second PCR ran for 7 to 11 cycles. MiXCR, run by TCRdb on the 5' RACE reads, gives a single entry per CDR3 protein. The table has about 1.4 million distinct CDR3 sequences, 45% to 70% seen once. Each donor had around 9.2 milliliters of peripheral blood drawn. This clonotype has only a few counts. Its target is not known. This sequence originates from a man younger than 35 in good health. Sequencing used blood.

CDR3: CASSQDVRTGANVLTF. The CDR3 bases are TGCGCCAGCAGCCAAGACGTCCGGACTGGGGCCAACGTCCTGACTTTC. The rearrangement joins TRBV4-3 to TRBJ2-6; D not certain. V was pared by 0 bases and J by 2 bases, with 8 bases between. This CDR3 is 16 amino acids long. Germline values: CDR1 LGHNA, CDR2 YSLEER.